What follows describes a single T cell receptor beta chain. Its specificity is unknown. This record belongs to a study of a mutant IDH1 vaccine in newly diagnosed glioma. As for time point: week 11, during vaccination. A 20-mer mutant IDH1 peptide at 300 ug was injected subcutaneously with topical imiquimod. V lost 0 bases to trimming and J lost 0 bases, with 4 bases between them. The CDR3 sequence is 14 residues long. Germline-derived CDR1 and CDR2 are MNHNY and SVGAGI (reference sequence). Sequenced by immunoSEQ multiplex PCR; TCRdb stores in-frame clones only, minus some. Counted here are roughly 60,000 clones, 70% to 85% occurring once; the ten biggest clones make up roughly 3.5%.

This chain uses TRBV6-6 with TRBJ2-3; D is unclear. The TCR sequence derives from a man aged 25-40 years with glioma. This specimen consisted of PBMCs, obtained from a glioma patient whose treatment included an IDH1 peptide vaccine. The DNA for the CDR3 is TGTGCCAGCAGTTACTCAGCCAGCACAGATACGCAGTATTTT. As protein: CASSYSASTDTQYF.